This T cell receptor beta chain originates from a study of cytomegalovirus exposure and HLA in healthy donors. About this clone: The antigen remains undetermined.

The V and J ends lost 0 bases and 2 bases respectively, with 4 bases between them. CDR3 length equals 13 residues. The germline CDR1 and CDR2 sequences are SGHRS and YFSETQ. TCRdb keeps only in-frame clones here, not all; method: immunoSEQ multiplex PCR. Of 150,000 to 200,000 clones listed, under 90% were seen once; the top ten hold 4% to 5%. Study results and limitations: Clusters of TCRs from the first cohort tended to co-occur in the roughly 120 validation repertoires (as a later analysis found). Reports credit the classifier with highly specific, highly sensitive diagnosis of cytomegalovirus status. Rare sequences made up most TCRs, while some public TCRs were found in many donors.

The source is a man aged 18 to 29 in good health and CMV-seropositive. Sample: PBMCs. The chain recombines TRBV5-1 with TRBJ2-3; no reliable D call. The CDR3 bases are TGCGCCAGCAGCTTGGAAGCCACAGATACGCAGTATTTT. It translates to CASSLEATDTQYF.